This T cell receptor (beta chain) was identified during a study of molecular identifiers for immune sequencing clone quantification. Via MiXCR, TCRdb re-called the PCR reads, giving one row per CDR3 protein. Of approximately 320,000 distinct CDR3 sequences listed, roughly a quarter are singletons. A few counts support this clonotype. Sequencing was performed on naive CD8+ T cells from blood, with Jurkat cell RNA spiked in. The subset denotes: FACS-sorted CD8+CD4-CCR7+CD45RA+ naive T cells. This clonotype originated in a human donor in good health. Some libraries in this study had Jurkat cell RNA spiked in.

CDR3 nucleotide sequence: TGTGCCAGTAGTGAGGACGGGGGTCCAGATACGCAGTATTTT. It translates to CASSEDGGPDTQYF. The chain has TRBV19 and TRBJ2-3, with D possibly matching TRBD2 (6 bases). Trimming took off 5 bases at V and 4 bases at J, with 13 bases between the two ends. Per the germline V gene, CDR1 is LNHDA and CDR2 is SQIVND (reference sequence). The CDR3 is 14 amino acids. The full variable domain, rest sourced from reference TRBV19 and TRBJ2-3, is DGGITQSPKYLFRKEGQNVTLSCEQNLNHDAMYWYRQDPGQGLRLIYYSQIVNDFQKGDIAEGYSVSREKKESFPLTVTSAQKNPTAFYLCASSEDGGPDTQYFGPGTRLTVL.